This TCR beta chain originates from a study of blood T cell repertoires in COVID-19 (dated by TCRdb to between 2020 and 2021). A note on the overall study: Collaborator samples came from the United States, Italy and Spain and covered acute and convalescent phases of COVID-19. The repertoires were released in a freely available public database meant as a resource for research on the immune response to SARS-CoV-2. Subjects who had been exposed to COVID-19, were actively infected with it, or had recovered from it provided the deeply sampled blood TCRbeta repertoires that made up the dataset. Samples were obtained from the ongoing ImmuneRACE study (first 160 participants) and from over 1,000 subjects provided by 6 global collaborators. HLA class I and class II types, where available, came from metadata supplied by the sample provider rather than from assay-based typing. The prospective study material was composed of cDNA or gDNA derived from T cells, B-cell-depleted T cells, or PBMCs. The sample metadata nearly always contained a de-identified subject ID, COVID-19 status, age in years and sex. The paper's findings and limits, for the study overall: The quantity of clinical and demographic metadata differed by source and by participant and was supplied without curation.

On this clone: Its antigen specificity is not known. Per-nucleotide qualities are absent, and no much larger clonotype sits a single base away.

The CDR3 runs 15 residues from the cysteine to the phenylalanine. Kept here is only the CDR3 DNA, which spans 45 bases and is read in frame from base 1. CDR1 is given as ENHRY and CDR2 as SYGVKD, both from the germline V gene. The junction shows trimming of 1 base on V and 4 bases on J, and the gene matches do not reach 6 bases of it. TCRbeta CDR3 regions were amplified from genomic DNA using the immunoSEQ Assay, a bias-controlled multiplex PCR. On the authors' methods: Within the assay, amplification of reference gene primers was used to estimate how many nucleated cells each sample contained. To quantify the absolute abundance of each unique TCRbeta CDR3 rearrangement, sequence reads were collapsed and filtered. For each sample, productive Simpson clonality was calculated as the square root of Simpson's diversity index over productive rearrangements. TCRdb took over this immuneACCESS table, retaining in-frame rearrangements with V and J assigned. Such tables are incomplete; in checked studies, under half of the missing clones stem from an unresolved V gene, and the remainder is unexplained. V and J calls plus clone size are reproduced from that table; the DNA served to infer D and trimming. The sample table holds around 190,000 clones, of which around 83% were seen once. The top ten clones comprise 3% to 3.5% of the sample.

Enrolling through a virtual design, the prospective study's participants ranged in age from about 18 to 89 years and lived across more than 20 United States geographic areas. In the prospective study, cohorts were assigned on the basis of participant-reported clinical history obtained from a screening survey and a study questionnaire. Exposed participants had been in contact with someone with a PCR-confirmed or clinician-diagnosed COVID-19 case within 2 weeks of study entry. In the prospective study, mobile phlebotomists collected whole blood, serum and a nasopharyngeal or oropharyngeal swab from each participant. Prospective study participants could optionally give additional blood draws and questionnaires over an approximately two-month period. Before DNA extraction, blood samples from the prospective study were shipped at room temperature or frozen.

The TCR sequence derives from a woman aged 25 to 39 who had been exposed to COVID-19. Sequencing used PBMCs or T cells enriched from blood (not recorded which). Here the chain combines TRBV10-3 and TRBJ1-2, with 7 junctional bases fitting TRBD1. The sequenced DNA is TGTGCCATCAGTGAGTTTTCAGGGGGTATCTATGGCTACACCTTC. This codes for CAISEFSGGIYGYTF.